This T cell receptor beta chain was captured by sequencing in a study of shared clonotypes between healthy human individuals. Study overall: CD4 naive cells filled three plates per donor, CD4 memory three, CD8 naive two and CD8 memory one. Study-level findings and limits: Generation of non-shared clonotypes was less probable than generation of clonotypes shared by all four donors.

Trimming stripped 2 bases from V and 7 bases from J, with 14 bases between. Germline V gene sequence: CDR1 GTSNPN, CDR2 SVGIG (reference sequence). This CDR3 has 14 amino acids. TCRdb's table, derived via immunoSEQ multiplex PCR, lists solely in-frame clones and lacks some. The sample includes about 2 million clones, 85% to 95% of them seen just once. Comment on this clone: Its antigen is still unknown.

The TCR comes from a man younger than 35 in good health. Sequencing was done on a sample of naive CD4+ T cells sorted from blood. Noted subset: CD45RA+ positively selected. This sequence joins TRBV30 and TRBJ1-4, with D possibly matching TRBD1 (6 bases). CDR3 protein: CAWSPGHAGEKLFF. The CDR3 region has the DNA TGTGCCTGGAGTCCGGGACACGCTGGTGAAAAACTGTTTTTT.